These 31 T cell receptor beta chains were all obtained from the same sample, sequenced in a study of cytomegalovirus exposure and HLA in healthy donors listed by TCRdb under 2017. The library was built by means of the immunoSEQ multiplex PCR assay. TCRdb limited this immuneACCESS table to in-frame rearrangements with V and J called. A share of clones is missing; checked studies link under half to unresolved V genes, and the rest is unexplained. Present in this sample are about 58,000 clones, 90% of which were seen just once. In total, the top ten clones hold about 1% of the sample. The sample taken for sequencing was PBMCs. These receptors originate from a man younger than 35 in good health and CMV-seronegative.

The V call is TRBV7-8, the J call TRBJ2-7; TRBD2 is a possible D gene (5 bases). V was shortened by 1 base and J by 0 bases, with 7 bases between the two germline ends. The CDR3 is 14 amino acids. Germline V gene data show CDR1 as SGHVS and CDR2 as FQNEAQ. The CDR3 DNA reads as TGTGCCAGCAGCTTAGGGACTGGCTCCTACGAGCAGTACTTC. It translates to CASSLGTGSYEQYF.

This chain links TRBV6-1 with TRBJ2-1; perhaps TRBD2 as D (5 bases). The V gene lost 10 bases and the J gene lost 4 bases, with 14 bases spanning the gap. The CDR3 is made up of 13 amino acids. Germline values: CDR1 MNHNS, CDR2 SASEGT. For the CDR3, the DNA is TGTGCCACCGAGGGAGAGGCTTACAATGAGCAGTTCTTC. Its protein product is CATEGEAYNEQFF.

This chain uses TRBV7-9 with TRBJ2-5; 14 bases fit TRBD2. CDR3 length: 16 amino acids. The trim removed 5 bases at V and 2 bases at J, leaving 4 bases unmatched. Germline CDR1 is SEHNR and CDR2 is FQNEAQ (reference sequence). This chain's CDR3 is CASSPGTSGRQETQYF. The CDR3 DNA sequence: TGTGCCAGCAGCCCGGGGACTAGCGGGAGACAAGAGACCCAGTACTTC.

CDR3 sequence reads: CASSLSTLRTEAFF. CDR3 DNA sequence: TGTGCCAGCAGTTTATCGACACTCCGCACTGAAGCTTTCTTT. The J gene is TRBJ1-1, the V gene TRBV27; D is undetermined. The CDR3 has 14 amino acids. V was trimmed by 0 bases and J by 4 bases, leaving 9 bases between them. Germline CDR1 reads MNHEY; CDR2 reads SMNVEV (reference sequence).

The V gene is TRBV19, the J gene TRBJ1-1, with TRBD1 as a possible D gene (6 bases). The CDR3 totals 14 residues. Deletions cut 4 bases from V and 2 bases from J, with 11 bases between. Germline assignment: CDR1 LNHDA and CDR2 SQIVND (reference sequence). The CDR3 bases are TGTGCCAGTAGTAGTTCGGGACACAACACTGAAGCTTTCTTT. Its protein is CASSSSGHNTEAFF.

The J gene is TRBJ2-1, the V gene TRBV19; 8 nucleotides line up with TRBD2. The J segment lost 3 bases and the V segment lost 7 bases, leaving 5 bases of the junction unmatched. The germline V gene encodes CDR1 LNHDA and CDR2 SQIVND (reference sequence). The CDR3 extends over 14 amino acids. CDR3 residues: CASKLAEHYNEQFF. In DNA form, the CDR3 reads TGTGCCAGTAAACTAGCGGAACACTACAATGAGCAGTTCTTC.

The V gene is TRBV29-1, the J gene TRBJ2-1; 10 bases map to TRBD2. This CDR3 region has 16 residues. Trimming cost V 1 base and J 1 base; bases outside gene matches: 4. Germline V lookup: CDR1 SQVTM, CDR2 ANQGSEA. As DNA, the CDR3 is TGCAGCGTTGAAGCGTTAGCGGGAGGATCCTACAATGAGCAGTTCTTC. Residues: CSVEALAGGSYNEQFF.

V and J are TRBV7-3 and TRBJ2-5; 7 nucleotides line up with TRBD1. Germline values: CDR1 SGHTA, CDR2 FQGTGA. V lost 5 bases, J lost 0 bases, and 3 bases stayed unmatched. The CDR3 totals 14 residues. The chain's CDR3 is CASSPTGNQETQYF. The CDR3 region has the DNA TGTGCCAGCAGCCCGACAGGGAACCAAGAGACCCAGTACTTC.

V gene TRBV5-6 combines with J gene TRBJ2-3; 10 nucleotides agree with TRBD2. V lost 4 bases to trimming and J lost 0 bases; unmatched junction nucleotides: 5. CDR3 length: 16 residues. CDR1 is SGHDT, CDR2 YYEEEE, per germline. In nucleotides, the CDR3 is TGTGCCAGCAGCATCGGGACTAGCGACAGCACAGATACGCAGTATTTT. Translated, it gives CASSIGTSDSTDTQYF.

The J gene is TRBJ2-7, the V gene TRBV7-8; D may be TRBD2 (6 bases). From germline, CDR1 is SGHVS and CDR2 FQNEAQ. With 1 base removed from V and 6 bases from J, the gap between germline ends came to 10 bases. The CDR3 has 13 amino acids. The CDR3 nucleotides read TGTGCCAGCAGCTTAGACCGGGGGAGCGAGCAGTACTTC. It encodes CASSLDRGSEQYF.

This rearrangement joins TRBV9 to TRBJ2-2, with 8 nucleotides matching TRBD2. The V gene's germline CDR1 is SGDLS and CDR2 YYNGEE. The ends lost 0 bases at V and 3 bases at J; junction bases unmatched: 4. The CDR3 has 16 amino acids. The CDR3 region is CASSVVPAGDTGELFF. In nucleotides, the CDR3 is TGTGCCAGCAGCGTAGTTCCAGCGGGGGACACCGGGGAGCTGTTTTTT.

This sequence joins TRBV9 and TRBJ2-1; 13 nucleotides agree with TRBD2. CDR1 is SGDLS and CDR2 is YYNGEE in the germline V gene. The junction had 5 bases not matched to a gene; V was cut back by 4 bases and J by 7 bases. The CDR3 contains 15 residues. The CDR3 coding sequence is TGTGCCAGCAGCTCCACTAGCGGGAGGGAAAATGAGCAGTTCTTC. It encodes CASSSTSGRENEQFF.

This chain joins TRBV10-3 and TRBJ2-1; TRBD1 is a possible D gene (5 bases). Germline V CDR1 and CDR2: ENHRY, SYGVKD. This CDR3 region has 11 residues. Trimming cost V 7 bases and J 6 bases, with 7 bases left between them. CDR3 DNA sequence: TGTGCCATCAAGGACACCAATGAGCAGTTCTTC. Amino acids: CAIKDTNEQFF.

The chain couples TRBV2 to TRBJ2-6; 10 bases match TRBD2. Germline lookup yields CDR1 SNHLY and CDR2 FYNNEI. The CDR3 consists of 18 residues. V dropped 7 bases and J dropped 2; count of bases not matched to a gene: 11. CDR3 sequence (DNA): TGTGCCAGCACCGCAAGCGGGGGGGCGCCGGCTGGGGCCAACGTCCTGACTTTC. Protein product: CASTASGGAPAGANVLTF.

The rearrangement uses TRBV27 and TRBJ1-5; no clear D gene. Germline values: CDR1 MNHEY, CDR2 SMNVEV (reference sequence). V was trimmed by 6 bases and J by 6 bases, leaving 6 bases between them. The CDR3 loop spans 11 amino acids. The DNA of the CDR3 is TGTGCCAGCAGCCCGAGTCAGCCCCAGCATTTT. This encodes CASSPSQPQHF.

This chain connects TRBV5-1 to TRBJ2-3, with no clear D. V was clipped by 1 base and J by 2 bases, with 14 bases between them. This CDR3 comprises 16 residues. The germline CDR1 and CDR2 sequences are SGHRS and YFSETQ. CDR3 sequence (DNA): TGCGCCAGCAGCTTGAATGCAGGTTTTAACACAGATACGCAGTATTTT. It is translated as CASSLNAGFNTDTQYF.

The chain carries TRBV2 and TRBJ1-1, with 8 bases lining up with TRBD1. The germline gives CDR1 SNHLY, CDR2 FYNNEI. The CDR3 contains 13 residues. Losses at the gene ends were 5 bases for V and 4 bases for J; bases not matched to a gene: 3. The CDR3 DNA reads TGTGCCAGCAGTAGACAGGGGAGCACTGAAGCTTTCTTT. Its protein product is CASSRQGSTEAFF.

This chain links TRBV5-1 with TRBJ2-3; 8 positions match TRBD2. Germline CDR1 is SGHRS and CDR2 is YFSETQ. V lost 3 bases and J lost 2; bases outside the gene matches: 8. The CDR3 is 16 amino acids. This chain's CDR3 is CASSSSGTRDTDTQYF. Here the CDR3 DNA reads TGCGCCAGCAGCTCCTCCGGGACTAGAGACACAGATACGCAGTATTTT.

This chain connects TRBV5-6 to TRBJ2-7, with 12 nucleotides matching TRBD2. The CDR3 covers 18 residues. CDR1 and CDR2 (germline): SGHDT, YYEEEE. The junction had 15 bases not matched to a gene; V was cut back by 2 bases and J by 6 bases. CDR3 nucleotide sequence: TGTGCCAGCAGCTTTGTCCCTAGCGGGAGGGCCATCCCCATCGAGCAGTACTTC. It translates to CASSFVPSGRAIPIEQYF.

The chain recombines TRBV6-5 with TRBJ2-1, with TRBD2 as a possible D gene (5 bases). Trimming took off 4 bases at V and 2 bases at J, with 15 bases between the two ends. CDR3 size: 16 residues. Germline CDR1 MNHEY, CDR2 SVGAGI. The chain's CDR3 is CASSSLAGAAYNEQFF. CDR3 in DNA: TGTGCCAGCAGTTCTTTAGCAGGAGCGGCCTACAATGAGCAGTTCTTC.

The rearrangement joins TRBV11-2 to TRBJ2-7; 7 bases fit TRBD1. The germline V gene has CDR1 SGHAT and CDR2 FQNNGV. Trimming took 4 bases from V and 5 from J; bases not matched to a gene: 8. The length of the CDR3 is 14 residues. The CDR3, as DNA: TGTGCCAGCAGCTCACTCTGGACAGGCCACGAGCAGTACTTC. This translates into CASSSLWTGHEQYF. Based on the CDR3 plus reference TRBV11-2 and TRBJ2-7, the full variable domain is EAGVAQSPRYKIIEKRQSVAFWCNPISGHATLYWYQQILGQGPKLLIQFQNNGVVDDSQLPKDRFSAERLKGVDSTLKIQPAKLEDSAVYLCASSSLWTGHEQYFGPGTRLTVT.

Only one count was recorded for this clone. The V and J genes are TRBV19 and TRBJ2-1, with TRBD2 matching over 11 bases. This CDR3 spans 15 amino acids. Germline V gene sequence: CDR1 LNHDA, CDR2 SQIVND (reference sequence). Trimming removed 8 bases from V and 7 bases from J; junction bases left unmatched: 10. The CDR3 region has the DNA TGTGCCAGTGAAGCACGCTTAGCGGGAGGGAATGAGCAGTTCTTC. Protein: CASEARLAGGNEQFF.

The chain uses TRBV4-2 and TRBJ2-1; 8 bases fit TRBD2. The CDR3 contains 16 residues. CDR1 and CDR2 (germline): LGHNA, YNFKEQ. The V gene end was trimmed by 0 bases and the J gene end by 2 bases; junction bases not matched to a gene: 3. CDR3 sequence (DNA): TGTGCCAGCAGCCAAGATCTCGGGAGGGCCTACAATGAGCAGTTCTTC. Protein sequence: CASSQDLGRAYNEQFF.

The J gene is TRBJ2-7, the V gene TRBV5-1, with D perhaps matching TRBD2 (6 bases). The CDR3 sequence is 15 residues long. The germline gives CDR1 SGHRS, CDR2 YFSETQ. Trimming removed 3 bases at V and 0 bases at J, with 13 bases between. CDR3 region: CASSSGTVSSYEQYF. CDR3 in DNA: TGCGCCAGCAGCTCCGGGACTGTGAGCTCCTACGAGCAGTACTTC.

The V and J genes are TRBV9 and TRBJ1-2, with 7 positions matching TRBD1. This CDR3 is 18 amino acids long. Germline V CDR1 and CDR2: SGDLS, YYNGEE. Trimming took 0 bases from V and 10 from J; bases not matched to a gene: 21. The CDR3 DNA is TGTGCCAGCAGCGTAGTCAAGGGACAGCCAGTCCTACCTAGCAACTACACCTTC. It codes for CASSVVKGQPVLPSNYTF.

The chain carries TRBV7-2 and TRBJ1-2; TRBD1 agrees at 7 bases. This CDR3 has 15 residues. CDR1 SGHTA and CDR2 FQGNSA come from the germline V gene. J lost 2 bases, V lost 1 base, and 4 bases had no gene match. CDR3 amino acids: CASSLDRGRNYGYTF. CDR3 sequence (DNA): TGTGCCAGCAGCTTAGACAGGGGAAGGAACTATGGCTACACCTTC.

The V gene is TRBV7-3, the J gene TRBJ2-7, with D possibly being TRBD1 (6 bases). The length of the CDR3 is 16 residues. V was clipped by 4 bases and J by 4 bases, with 20 bases between them. Per the germline V gene, CDR1 is SGHTA and CDR2 is FQGTGA. Here the CDR3 DNA reads TGTGCCAGCAGCTCCCCATTAGACAGGTCTTGGTACGAGCAGTACTTC. Translating gives CASSSPLDRSWYEQYF.

This sequence joins TRBV30 and TRBJ1-2; 7 bases align to TRBD1. The CDR3 spans 14 residues. CDR1 is GTSNPN and CDR2 is SVGIG in the germline V gene (reference sequence). The trim removed 8 bases at V and 4 bases at J, leaving 13 bases unmatched. CDR3 protein: CATPAQGDGYGYTF. The CDR3 DNA reads as TGTGCCACCCCTGCGCAGGGGGACGGCTATGGCTACACCTTC.

J is TRBJ2-7 and V is TRBV6-4, with 14 positions matching TRBD2. Germline V CDR1 and CDR2: MRHNA, SNTAGT. The V and J ends lost 2 bases and 5 bases, in that order; junction bases with no gene match: 17. The CDR3 spans 20 residues. Here the CDR3 DNA reads TGTGCCAGCAGTGACCCCGGGACTAGCGGGAGAAAACCCCCTGGGGACGAGCAGTACTTC. Its protein product is CASSDPGTSGRKPPGDEQYF.

J is TRBJ2-3 and V is TRBV7-3; maybe TRBD2 (5 bases). The germline gives CDR1 SGHTA, CDR2 FQGTGA. V shed 2 bases and J shed 6 bases, with 9 bases lying between them. The CDR3 extends over 13 amino acids. The CDR3: CASSLASLDTQYF. The CDR3 bases are TGTGCCAGCAGCTTAGCTAGCCTGGATACGCAGTATTTT.

This clone has a handful of counts. The V and J genes are TRBV7-8 and TRBJ2-3; D remains unclear. Germline assignment: CDR1 SGHVS and CDR2 FQNEAQ. This CDR3 has 13 amino acids. Trimming shortened V by 6 bases and J by 3 bases, and 10 bases separated the two germline ends. In DNA form, the CDR3 reads TGTGCCAGCAGGGGTTTGAGGACAGATACGCAGTATTTT. It codes for CASRGLRTDTQYF.